A selection of T cell receptor beta chains follows, all from one sample in a study of blood T cell repertoires in COVID-19. TCRdb's copy holds only in-frame clones and misses some; the assay was immunoSEQ multiplex PCR. The sample holds approximately 200,000 clones, roughly 84% seen once. Input material: peripheral blood. These receptors were collected from a woman older than 75 with COVID-19, enrolled during active disease. The CDR3 runs from the conserved cysteine through the conserved F or W. D genes are given only for firm matches. Size tells how often a clone was seen (once, few, many) or the class of an expanded clone, and some rows leave it out.

CDR3 protein | CDR3 DNA | J gene | D gene | V gene | clone size
CASSPDREGGYTF | TGTGCCAGCAGCCCCGATAGGGAGGGCGGCTACACCTTC | TRBJ1-2 | . | TRBV11-2 | few
CASSQDRGDQPQHF | TGTGCCAGCAGCCAAGACCGGGGGGATCAGCCCCAGCATTTT | TRBJ1-5 | . | TRBV4-2 | .
CASSLTTSGSYNEQFF | TGTGCCAGCAGCTTGACGACTAGCGGGAGTTACAATGAGCAGTTCTTC | TRBJ2-1 | TRBD2 | TRBV4-2 | .
CASRRDSKNTEAFF | TGTGCCAGCAGACGGGACAGTAAGAACACTGAAGCTTTCTTT | TRBJ1-1 | TRBD1 | TRBV6-4 | .
CSARETEAFF | TGCAGTGCTAGGGAGACTGAAGCTTTCTTT | TRBJ1-1 | . | TRBV20-1 | .
CASSLEDLRSYTF | TGCGCCAGCAGCTTGGAGGATCTCAGGAGCTACACCTTC | TRBJ1-2 | . | TRBV5-1 | .
CAWSVQAGGYGYTF | TGTGCCTGGAGTGTACAGGCAGGGGGCTATGGCTACACCTTC | TRBJ1-2 | TRBD1 | TRBV30 | .
CASSSGRAAYNEQFF | TGTGCCAGCAGCTCTGGGAGAGCCGCCTACAATGAGCAGTTCTTC | TRBJ2-1 | . | TRBV11-1 | .
CATSEAGTGGTQYF | TGTGCCACCAGTGAAGCTGGGACAGGGGGGACCCAGTACTTC | TRBJ2-5 | TRBD1 | TRBV24-1 | .
CASSLWSGGKETQYF | TGTGCCAGCAGCTTGTGGAGCGGGGGGAAAGAGACCCAGTACTTC | TRBJ2-5 | TRBD2 | TRBV5-4 | .
CASSSEQGASGANVLTF | TGTGCCAGCAGTTCTGAGCAGGGGGCGTCTGGGGCCAACGTCCTGACTTTC | TRBJ2-6 | TRBD1 | TRBV2 | .
CASRSGLAGTEQFF | TGTGCCAGCAGGTCTGGACTAGCGGGGACTGAGCAGTTCTTC | TRBJ2-1 | TRBD2 | TRBV7-2 | few
CASSTGLAGGTQYF | TGTGCCAGCAGCACCGGGCTAGCGGGGGGGACCCAGTACTTC | TRBJ2-5 | TRBD2 | TRBV7-2 | .
CASSLRAENSPLHF | TGTGCCAGCAGCTTGCGCGCGGAAAATTCACCCCTCCACTTT | TRBJ1-6 | . | TRBV11-3 | .
CASSPQTGRSSETQYF | TGTGCCAGCTCACCCCAGACAGGGCGTTCTTCAGAGACCCAGTACTTC | TRBJ2-5 | TRBD1 | TRBV18 | .
CASSRTGSPYEQYF | TGTGCCAGCAGTCGGACAGGGTCCCCCTACGAGCAGTACTTC | TRBJ2-7 | TRBD1 | TRBV6-5 | once
CASTLLPGDTGELFF | TGTGCCAGCACCCTCCTTCCAGGGGACACCGGGGAGCTGTTTTTT | TRBJ2-2 | . | TRBV28 | .
CASSADSSRGNTIYF | TGTGCCAGCAGCGCCGACAGCTCCCGCGGAAACACCATATATTTT | TRBJ1-3 | . | TRBV2 | .
CASSLVTTLGQPQHF | TGCGCCAGCAGCTTGGTCACCACACTAGGGCAGCCCCAGCATTTT | TRBJ1-5 | . | TRBV5-1 | .
CASSPPDRVEYNEQFF | TGTGCCAGCTCCCCTCCCGACAGGGTTGAGTACAATGAGCAGTTCTTC | TRBJ2-1 | TRBD1 | TRBV18 | .
CASRTSGRIQETQYF | TGTGCCAGCAGGACTAGCGGTCGGATCCAAGAGACCCAGTACTTC | TRBJ2-5 | TRBD2 | TRBV28 | .
CASIPNGAETQYF | TGTGCCAGCATTCCAAATGGGGCCGAGACCCAGTACTTC | TRBJ2-5 | . | TRBV2 | few
CASRAGVASPLHF | TGTGCCAGCAGGGCAGGGGTGGCTTCACCCCTCCACTTT | TRBJ1-6 | . | TRBV6-5 | .
CASSQGQNYGYTF | TGTGCCAGCAGCCAAGGGCAGAACTATGGCTACACCTTC | TRBJ1-2 | . | TRBV3-1/TRBV3-2 | .
CASSPAGGVTEAFF | TGTGCCAGCTCACCAGCCGGGGGGGTCACTGAAGCTTTCTTT | TRBJ1-1 | . | TRBV18 | .
CASLGLAGGPAIPLSTDTQYF | TGTGCCAGCCTAGGACTAGCGGGGGGGCCGGCCATCCCTCTTAGCACAGATACGCAGTATTTT | TRBJ2-3 | TRBD2 | TRBV28 | .
CASSLIVASNQPQHF | TGTGCCAGCTCCCTGATCGTAGCGAGCAATCAGCCCCAGCATTTT | TRBJ1-5 | . | TRBV6-5 | .
CASSLAGAQPQHF | TGTGCCAGCAGCCTCGCAGGGGCACAGCCCCAGCATTTT | TRBJ1-5 | . | TRBV27 | .
CASAELGMNTDTQYF | TGTGCCAGCGCGGAGCTTGGTATGAACACAGATACGCAGTATTTT | TRBJ2-3 | . | TRBV27 | .
CATSRGLAETINNEQFF | TGTGCCACCAGCAGGGGACTAGCCGAAACGATTAACAATGAGCAGTTCTTC | TRBJ2-1 | TRBD2 | TRBV15 | .
CASSLYNSPLHF | TGTGCCAGCAGCCTATATAATTCACCCCTCCACTTT | TRBJ1-6 | . | TRBV5-6 | once
CASSTLAGATDTQYF | TGTGCCAGTAGTACACTAGCGGGGGCGACAGATACGCAGTATTTT | TRBJ2-3 | TRBD2 | TRBV19 | .
CASSLSQGNLGYTF | TGTGCCAGCAGCTTGTCACAGGGGAATCTTGGCTACACCTTC | TRBJ1-2 | TRBD1 | TRBV7-9 | .
CASSPPGVGANVLTF | TGTGCCAGCAGCCCTCCCGGGGTTGGGGCCAACGTCCTGACTTTC | TRBJ2-6 | . | TRBV7-9 | .
CASSQNYEQYF | TGTGCCAGCTCTCAAAACTACGAGCAGTACTTC | TRBJ2-7 | . | TRBV18 | .
CASSRTSGGADTQYF | TGTGCCAGCAGCCGGACTAGCGGGGGGGCAGATACGCAGTATTTT | TRBJ2-3 | TRBD2 | TRBV4-2 | .
CASSPGGPPRDRDTEAFF | TGTGCCAGCTCACCAGGGGGGCCCCCCCGGGACAGGGACACTGAAGCTTTCTTT | TRBJ1-1 | TRBD1 | TRBV18 | .
CASSPKNTGELFF | TGTGCCAGCAGTCCAAAGAACACCGGGGAGCTGTTTTTT | TRBJ2-2 | . | TRBV27 | .
CASKGGRRLTQHF | TGTGCCAGCAAAGGGGGCCGGAGGTTGACCCAGCATTTT | TRBJ1-5 | TRBD1 | TRBV28 | few
CASRGPGQGNQPQHF | TGTGCCAGCAGGGGTCCGGGACAGGGAAATCAGCCCCAGCATTTT | TRBJ1-5 | TRBD1 | TRBV6-5 | .
CASSPLGQGAGDTQYF | TGTGCCAGCTCACCCTTGGGACAGGGGGCGGGAGATACGCAGTATTTT | TRBJ2-3 | TRBD1 | TRBV18 | once
CASSWTAGQNYEQYF | TGTGCCAGCAGCTGGACCGCGGGACAGAATTACGAGCAGTACTTC | TRBJ2-7 | . | TRBV7-2 | .
CASSPQHDSNQPQHF | TGTGCCAGCTCACCTCAACATGATAGCAATCAGCCCCAGCATTTT | TRBJ1-5 | . | TRBV18 | .
CASSLGTGMGEKLFF | TGTGCCAGCAGCTTAGGGACAGGCATGGGCGAAAAACTGTTTTTT | TRBJ1-4 | TRBD1 | TRBV7-6 | .
CASRGFGGSRAQYF | TGTGCCAGTAGGGGCTTTGGAGGATCGAGGGCCCAGTACTTC | TRBJ2-5 | . | TRBV19 | .
CASSIAYRGNTDTQYF | TGTGCCAGTAGTATCGCGTATCGGGGGAACACAGATACGCAGTATTTT | TRBJ2-3 | . | TRBV19 | .
CASSPGTGSNQPQHF | TGCGCCAGCAGCCCCGGGACAGGAAGCAATCAGCCCCAGCATTTT | TRBJ1-5 | TRBD1 | TRBV5-1 | .
CASSLASGGTYEQYF | TGCGCCAGCAGCTTGGCCAGCGGGGGGACCTACGAGCAGTACTTC | TRBJ2-7 | TRBD2 | TRBV5-1 | .
CASSLGGPDTQYF | TGTGCCAGCAGCTTAGGGGGGCCAGATACGCAGTATTTT | TRBJ2-3 | . | TRBV7-9 | .
CASSSKDRGVGYTF | TGTGCCAGCAGCTCCAAGGACAGGGGGGTTGGCTACACCTTC | TRBJ1-2 | TRBD1 | TRBV7-9 | .
CASSLGEGVSYEQYF | TGCGCCAGCAGCTTGGGGGAGGGAGTTTCCTACGAGCAGTACTTC | TRBJ2-7 | TRBD2 | TRBV5-1 | .
CASSLAGQLYGYTF | TGTGCCAGCAGCTTAGCTGGGCAGCTCTATGGCTACACCTTC | TRBJ1-2 | . | TRBV7-9 | few